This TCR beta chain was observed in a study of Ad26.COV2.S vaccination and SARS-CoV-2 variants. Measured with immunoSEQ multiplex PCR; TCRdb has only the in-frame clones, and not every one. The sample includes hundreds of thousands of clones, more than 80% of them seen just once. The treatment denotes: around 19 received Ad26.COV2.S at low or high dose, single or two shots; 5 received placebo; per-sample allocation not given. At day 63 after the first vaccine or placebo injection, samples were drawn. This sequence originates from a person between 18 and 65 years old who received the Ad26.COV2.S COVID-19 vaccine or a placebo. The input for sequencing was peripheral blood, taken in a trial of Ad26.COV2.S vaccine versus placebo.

CDR3 in amino acids: CATYRGDRGYNEQFF. In DNA, the CDR3 is TGTGCCACATATCGGGGGGACAGGGGCTACAATGAGCAGTTCTTC. The V and J genes are TRBV6-5 and TRBJ2-1; TRBD1 matches 10 bases. V trimming: 10 bases; J trimming: 3 bases; junction bases outside the gene matches: 9. The CDR3 extends over 15 amino acids. Germline-derived CDR1 and CDR2 are MNHEY and SVGAGI.